Each of the 3 T cell receptor beta chains below was sequenced from the same sample in a study of cytomegalovirus exposure and HLA in healthy donors. Data came from immunoSEQ multiplex PCR; TCRdb stores just in-frame clones and leaves some out. The sample includes more than 75,000 clones, more than 85% of them seen just once. Material: PBMCs. The source is a man between 18 and 35 years old in good health and CMV-seronegative.

The CDR3 nucleotides are TGTGCCAGCAGTGGTCTGGCTAGCCAATGGCAGGAGCAGTACTTC. Protein product: CASSGLASQWQEQYF. The chain combines TRBV6-1 with TRBJ2-7; tentatively, D is TRBD2 (5 bases). The ends were cut back, 4 bases at V and 7 bases at J, with 20 bases in the middle. This CDR3 contains 15 residues. Germline assignment: CDR1 MNHNS and CDR2 SASEGT.

This chain connects TRBV15 to TRBJ1-2; D not certain. Trimming stripped 0 bases from V and 7 bases from J, with 15 bases between. The CDR3 runs to 15 residues. Germline CDR1 is LNHNV and CDR2 is YYDKDF (reference sequence). CDR3 sequence (DNA): TGTGCCACCAGCAGAGATAGGTCGGGATTGATTGGCTACACCTTC. Protein product: CATSRDRSGLIGYTF.

The chain links TRBV7-2 to TRBJ1-1, with 10 bases matching TRBD1. V was pared by 5 bases and J by 4 bases, with 4 bases of the junction left unmatched. CDR1 and CDR2 (germline): SGHTA, FQGNSA. This CDR3 spans 14 amino acids. In nucleotides, the CDR3 is TGTGCCAGCAGCATTTGGACAGGGGGCACTGAAGCTTTCTTT. Translated, it gives CASSIWTGGTEAFF.